Ten or more counts support the clone carrying this T cell receptor beta chain. As yet, its antigen is unknown. The data stem from a study of blood T cells in healthy people across ages. Study findings and constraints: Significant beta diversity loss was already apparent by age around 36, declining roughly linearly.

Germline V gene lookup returns CDR1 PRHDT and CDR2 FYEKMQ (reference sequence). The CDR3 has 12 amino acids. Trimming took off 1 base at V and 11 bases at J, with 11 bases between the two ends. The use of a sample-barcoded 5' primer and a J-beta primer mix characterized a second PCR of about 6 to 11 cycles. TCRdb called the 5' RACE reads again in MiXCR, with one record for every CDR3 protein. The table records some 880,000 distinct CDR3 sequences, around 36% of them present only once. The chain has TRBV13 and TRBJ2-5, with a tentative D call TRBD2 (5 bases). The sample was blood. The receptor comes from a young man in good health. CDR3 nucleotides: TGTGCCAGCAGCTTAGAGGTGGAGGAGCAGTACTTC. Its translation is CASSLEVEEQYF. Supplemented by reference TRBV13 and TRBJ2-5, the full variable domain reads AAGVIQSPRHLIKEKRETATLKCYPIPRHDTVYWYQQGPGQDPQFLISFYEKMQSDKGSIPDRFSAQQFSDYHSELNMSSLELGDSALYFCASSLEVEEQYFGPGTRLLVL.